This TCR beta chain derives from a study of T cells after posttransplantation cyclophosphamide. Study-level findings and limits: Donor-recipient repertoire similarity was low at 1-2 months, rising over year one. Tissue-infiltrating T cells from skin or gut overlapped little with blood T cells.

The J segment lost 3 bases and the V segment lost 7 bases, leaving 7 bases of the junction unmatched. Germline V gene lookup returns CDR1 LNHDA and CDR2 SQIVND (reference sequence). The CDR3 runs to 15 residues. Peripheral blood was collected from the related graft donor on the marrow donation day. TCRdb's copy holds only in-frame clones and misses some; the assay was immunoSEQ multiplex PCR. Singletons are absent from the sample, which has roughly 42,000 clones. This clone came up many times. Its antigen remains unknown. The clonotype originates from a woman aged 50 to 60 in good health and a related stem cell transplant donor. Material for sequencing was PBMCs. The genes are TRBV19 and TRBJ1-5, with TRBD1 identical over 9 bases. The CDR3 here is CASMPTGGNNQPQHF. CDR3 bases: TGTGCCAGTATGCCGACAGGGGGTAACAATCAGCCCCAGCATTTT.